Listed below are T cell receptor beta chains from one sample, sequenced in a study of T cells in pancreatic ductal adenocarcinoma. Libraries were prepared by immunoSEQ multiplex PCR; TCRdb keeps only in-frame clonotypes and omits some of them. The sample lists about 100,000 clones; roughly 96% were seen once. Sequenced input: PBMCs. These receptors were collected from a human donor with pancreatic ductal adenocarcinoma. Each CDR3 is given with its conserved first and last residue. A D gene is named only where the DNA matches it firmly. For some rows the clone size is stated as once, few or many, or as a class when expanded; others skip it.

size	D	V	J	CDR3	DNA
.	.	TRBV6-5	TRBJ2-7	CASSYGGSRGDEQYF	TGTGCCAGCAGTTACGGGGGGAGTAGAGGTGACGAGCAGTACTTC
.	.	TRBV27	TRBJ2-2	CASNRGSGELFF	TGTGCCAGCAATAGAGGATCCGGGGAGCTGTTTTTT
.	.	TRBV7-8	TRBJ2-1	CASSPTDNEQFF	TGTGCCAGCAGCCCTACCGATAATGAGCAGTTCTTC
.	.	TRBV2	TRBJ1-2	CASSDGRKLGYTF	TGTGCCAGCAGTGACGGCAGGAAACTTGGCTACACCTTC
.	.	TRBV19	TRBJ2-1	CATAQGHYNEQFF	TGTGCCACCGCACAGGGACACTACAATGAGCAGTTCTTC
.	TRBD1	TRBV5-1	TRBJ2-3	CASSDGQGNLGDTQYF	TGCGCCAGCAGCGACGGACAGGGGAACCTGGGAGATACGCAGTATTTT
.	TRBD2	TRBV10-3	TRBJ2-7	CAISESASGAVSYEQYF	TGTGCCATCAGTGAGTCGGCTAGCGGGGCGGTCTCCTACGAGCAGTACTTC
.	TRBD1	TRBV28	TRBJ1-2	CASRPGGQGIIYGYTF	TGTGCCAGCAGACCCGGTGGACAGGGGATTATCTATGGCTACACCTTC
.	.	TRBV28	TRBJ1-3	CASSLPARPGNTIYF	TGTGCCAGCAGTCTACCAGCCAGGCCTGGAAACACCATATATTTT
.	TRBD2	TRBV19	TRBJ2-7	CASSFGTSRSSYEQYF	TGTGCCAGTAGTTTCGGGACTAGCCGCTCCTCCTACGAGCAGTACTTC
.	TRBD2	TRBV5-1	TRBJ2-1	CASSWTSGRANEQFF	TGCGCCAGCAGCTGGACTAGCGGGAGGGCCAATGAGCAGTTCTTC
few	TRBD1	TRBV18	TRBJ2-2	CASSPPSGQGSGELFF	TGTGCCAGCTCACCACCTAGCGGACAGGGAAGCGGGGAGCTGTTTTTT
.	.	TRBV6-4	TRBJ1-1	CASSDSGVGFF	TGTGCCAGCAGTGACTCCGGGGTAGGTTTCTTT